This T cell receptor (beta chain) was profiled in a study of human T cells and chemical hapten exposure. The sample's time point: patch test 1, 2 weeks after DPC sensitization. Treatment of the sample: therapeutic diphenylcyclopropenone sensitization with weekly scalp DPC. At patch-test visits, sampling came before the patch test. Sequencing started from total RNA isolated from unfractionated whole blood. TCRdb re-derived calls from the RACE reads in MiXCR, one entry per CDR3 protein. Of some 340,000 distinct CDR3 sequences in the sample, approximately 6.9% were seen once. This CDR3 spans 16 amino acids. The V segment lost 2 bases and the J segment 5 bases; nucleotides outside the gene matches: 4. Per the germline V gene, CDR1 is ENHRY and CDR2 is SYGVKD.

The chain uses TRBV10-3 and TRBJ2-2, with 11 bases fitting TRBD2. This TCR was sampled from a woman aged 18-35 years with alopecia areata. Some clones in this sample may be carry-over from other donors' samples. The sample in question was whole blood, obtained in connection with sensitization to the hapten diphenylcyclopropenone (DPC). The DNA of the CDR3 is TGTGCCATCAGTGAGGTTTCTAGCGGGGGGACCGGGGAGCTGTTTTTT. Amino acids: CAISEVSSGGTGELFF.